This T cell receptor beta chain was documented in a study of siplizumab effects on memory and regulatory T cells (dated by TCRdb to about 2019). About the study as a whole: The study examined how the anti-CD2 antibody siplizumab affects alloreactive T-cell subsets in allogeneic mixed lymphocyte reactions built from human PBMCs.

V is cut by 5 bases and J by 0 bases, and the space between the germline ends is 17 bases. Reading the germline V gene gives CDR1 SGHTA and CDR2 FQGTGA. Reading from cysteine to phenylalanine, the CDR3 counts 17 amino acids. Only CDR3 DNA remains: 51 bases, in frame from the first base. Sorted unstimulated T cells, along with proliferating T cells recovered from mixed lymphocyte reactions, underwent TCRbeta CDR3 sequencing. Fresh whole blood from over 8 HLA-typed healthy donors was used to isolate PBMCs. To map where alloreactive clones came from, CD4+ non-regulatory T cells in the unstimulated state were FACS-sorted. Overall study outcomes, separate from this receptor: Among mappable alloreactive CD4+ clones, an average Treg-derived fraction of 68.8% was observed with siplizumab, compared with 25% to 30% in control reactions. Greater diversity appeared to be present in unstimulated naive T cells than in memory T cells, and a substantial contribution to the alloresponse seemed to be made by naive cells. Because sequences below about 10^-5 frequency were poorly captured, only a minor fraction of alloreactive clones could be mapped to unstimulated subsets. Whether proliferating Tregs from siplizumab cultures actually had suppressive function was not functionally confirmed. Roughly 75-95% of proliferating CD4+ or CD8+ clones could not be assigned a naive or memory phenotype. The cumulative frequency of alloreactive sequences that could be traced back to unstimulated CD4+ memory T cells was significantly reduced by siplizumab.

The table lists this clone with a count of one. The antigen this receptor binds is unknown. Base qualities were left out, and no much larger clone turns up one base away. Receptor amplification or capture employed the immunoSEQ multiplex PCR assay. Roughly 10^5 TCR templates per sample were assayed on the deep sequencing platform. Genomic DNA extracted from sorted T cells was used for TCRbeta CDR3 sequencing. The paper's data handling went like this. The R programming language was used for clonal analysis of the TCRbeta CDR3 data. Unstimulated samples were compared with post-reaction CFSE-low samples to define alloreactive CD4+ and CD8+ clones. Alloreactive CD4+ clones were assigned to regulatory or non-regulatory origin by matching sequences to sorted unstimulated Treg and non-Treg repertoires. TCRdb holds this immuneACCESS table with in-frame rearrangements only. Some clones are missing; in checked studies, unresolved V genes explain under half, and the rest has no known cause. The D gene and trimming were derived from the DNA, and the V and J assignments and clone size from that table. The sample table holds approximately 100,000 clones, of which over 85% were seen once. The ten largest clones add up to approximately 0.17% of the sample.

The sequenced material came from non-Treg CD4+ T cells sorted from blood. Reading the label with the study, this specimen's cell subset or site is: FACS-sorted unstimulated CD4+ non-regulatory T cells. Recombination connected TRBV7-3 to TRBJ2-1, with TRBD2 perhaps the D gene, on 5 matching bases. This sequence was found in a human donor in good health. The CDR3 region: CASSDYPTKSSYNEQFF. At the DNA level, the sequence is TGTGCCAGCAGCGACTACCCTACTAAGAGCTCCTACAATGAGCAGTTCTTC.